Listed below are T cell receptor beta chains from one sample, sequenced in a study of cytomegalovirus exposure and HLA in healthy donors. Sequencing was performed with immunoSEQ multiplex PCR; in TCRdb, only in-frame clones are kept and a portion is missing. The top ten hold just under 6.5% of the sample, which has approximately 150,000 clones, roughly 85% seen once. The specimen sequenced was PBMCs. The receptors come from a man in his forties in good health and CMV-seropositive. CDR3s include the opening cysteine and the closing phenylalanine or tryptophan. A D gene is named only where the DNA matches it firmly. Not every row has a clone size; where given, it reads once, few, many or a size class.

TRBV18	.	.	TRBJ2-3	TGTGCCAGCTCACCACCGGACTACACAGATACGCAGTATTTT	CASSPPDYTDTQYF
TRBV6-4	TRBD2	.	TRBJ2-1	TGTGCCAGCAGCCGACTAGCGGGAGACCACAATGAGCAGTTCTTC	CASSRLAGDHNEQFF
TRBV9	TRBD2	.	TRBJ2-7	TGTGCCAGCAGCGTAGCGGGGGGGCTCTCCTACGAGCAGTACTTC	CASSVAGGLSYEQYF
TRBV29-1	.	few	TRBJ2-7	TGCAGCGTAGGAACTACTAGTTTCAACGAGCAGTACTTC	CSVGTTSFNEQYF
TRBV6-1	TRBD2	.	TRBJ2-5	TGTGCCAGCAGGCTAGCGCCGGGGGGTGAGACCCAGTACTTC	CASRLAPGGETQYF
TRBV19	.	few	TRBJ1-1	TGTGCCAGTAGTATAATTGGCATGATAAACACTGAAGCTTTCTTT	CASSIIGMINTEAFF
TRBV5-6	.	.	TRBJ1-1	TGTGCCAGCAGCTCGGGTACGAACAGGGAAGCTTTCTTT	CASSSGTNREAFF
TRBV14	.	.	TRBJ1-4	TGTGCCAGCAGCCATCGGGCAGGGGTTGAAAAACTGTTTTTT	CASSHRAGVEKLFF
TRBV7-2	.	.	TRBJ2-5	TGTGCCAGCAGCTTAGTTCGGGAGACCCAGTACTTC	CASSLVRETQYF
TRBV27	.	few	TRBJ2-5	TGTGCCAGCAGTTTCGGTAGCGCCCGGGAGACCCAGTACTTC	CASSFGSARETQYF
TRBV7-9	TRBD2	.	TRBJ2-1	TGTGCCAGCAGCTTAGTAGCCCTAGCGGGAATTGAGCAGTTCTTC	CASSLVALAGIEQFF
TRBV25-1	TRBD2	.	TRBJ2-7	TGTGCCAGCAGTGAAGGACTAGCGTATAGCTCCTACGAGCAGTACTTC	CASSEGLAYSSYEQYF
TRBV5-1	.	.	TRBJ2-1	TGCGCCAGCAGCTTATCGCCGAGTTACAATGAGCAGTTCTTC	CASSLSPSYNEQFF
TRBV5-1	.	.	TRBJ1-2	TGCGCCAGCAGCTTGGAGGGAGAGGTTCACTATGGCTACACCTTC	CASSLEGEVHYGYTF
TRBV9	TRBD1	.	TRBJ2-6	TGTGCCAGCAGCGTGGGGGACAGTGGGGCCAACGTCCTGACTTTC	CASSVGDSGANVLTF
TRBV5-1	TRBD2	once	TRBJ2-2	TGCGCCAGCAGCTTGGGTTGGTCTAGCGGGAGACCCATCGGGGAGCTGTTTTTT	CASSLGWSSGRPIGELFF
TRBV11-1	.	.	TRBJ2-7	TGTGCCAGCAGCCAAGAATACAGCTCCTACGAGCAGTACTTC	CASSQEYSSYEQYF
TRBV6-5	TRBD1	.	TRBJ2-7	TGTGCCAGCAGATCCTCCGGGACAGGGAATTCAGAGCAGTACTTC	CASRSSGTGNSEQYF
TRBV6-6	.	.	TRBJ1-6	TGTGCCAGCACCAGAGACCTTAGGGGCTCACCCCTCCACTTT	CASTRDLRGSPLHF
TRBV6-5	.	.	TRBJ2-7	TGTGCCAGCAGTTACTCGTATGAAGATAGCTACGAGCAGTACTTC	CASSYSYEDSYEQYF
TRBV2	.	.	TRBJ1-1	TGTGCCAGCAAGGCGGACAGGAACACTGAAGCTTTCTTT	CASKADRNTEAFF
TRBV23-1	TRBD1	.	TRBJ2-5	TGCGCCAGCAGTGCCCGCGCAGGGGGTCAAGAGACCCAGTACTTC	CASSARAGGQETQYF
TRBV27	.	.	TRBJ2-6	TGTGCCAGCAGTTTAGGGGTCCCCGCCTCTGGGGCCAACGGCCTGACTTTC	CASSLGVPASGANGLTF
TRBV5-1	.	.	TRBJ2-3	TGCGCCAGCAGCTTATCCCAGGATACGCAGTATTTT	CASSLSQDTQYF
TRBV29-1	.	.	TRBJ2-7	TGCAGCGTTCGAGGGGGGGGTTTGGACGAGCAGTACTTC	CSVRGGGLDEQYF
TRBV4-2	TRBD2	.	TRBJ2-1	TGTGCCAGCAGCCAAGATCGAACTAGCGGGGGCTACAATGAGCAGTTCTTC	CASSQDRTSGGYNEQFF
TRBV4-2	TRBD1	.	TRBJ2-7	TGTGCCAGCAGCCGGAATCGACAGGGAAGGGGCGAGCAGTACTTC	CASSRNRQGRGEQYF
TRBV12-5	TRBD1	.	TRBJ2-7	TGTGCTAGTGGACCAGGACAGGGTATGTGGGACGAGCAGTACTTC	CASGPGQGMWDEQYF
TRBV7-8	TRBD2	.	TRBJ2-1	TGTGCCAGCAGCTGGACTAGCGGGATAGGCAATGAGCAGTTCTTC	CASSWTSGIGNEQFF
TRBV19	.	.	TRBJ2-7	TGTGCCAGTAGTGGTAGTGCACCCTCCTACGAGCAGTACTTC	CASSGSAPSYEQYF
TRBV5-1	.	.	TRBJ2-6	TGCGCCAGCTCGCCAGGACATTCTGGGGCCAACGGCCTGACTTTC	CASSPGHSGANGLTF
TRBV5-1	TRBD2	.	TRBJ2-3	TGCGCCAGCAGCTTGGGACTAGCGGGAGTGACAGATACGCAGTATTTT	CASSLGLAGVTDTQYF
TRBV29-1	TRBD1	.	TRBJ2-5	TGCAGCGAAATCCTGGGACAGACTCCAGAGACCCAGTACTTC	CSEILGQTPETQYF
TRBV12-5	.	.	TRBJ2-7	TGTGCTAGTGGTCCTGGGGCCTCTGCCTACGAGCAGTACTTC	CASGPGASAYEQYF
TRBV11-3	TRBD2	.	TRBJ2-1	TGTGCCAGCAGCTCCCTGGGTCGCGGGAGTACCTACAATGAGCAGTTCTTC	CASSSLGRGSTYNEQFF
TRBV9	.	.	TRBJ2-1	TGTGCCAGCAGCCCGGCCGGGACTCCCTACAATGAGCAGTTCTTC	CASSPAGTPYNEQFF
TRBV5-4	TRBD1	.	TRBJ2-3	TGTGCCAGCAGCCGGGGACAGCTAGATACGCAGTATTTT	CASSRGQLDTQYF
TRBV19	TRBD1	.	TRBJ2-7	TGTGCCAGTAGTTTTAACCGGGACAGGGGGACCTACGAGCAGTACTTC	CASSFNRDRGTYEQYF
TRBV10-1	.	.	TRBJ2-5	TGCGCCAGCAGTGAGTCGGCGGGTACCCAGACCCAGTACTTC	CASSESAGTQTQYF
TRBV6-5	TRBD1	.	TRBJ1-6	TGTGCCAGCAGCCGACAGGGGCGTCATAATTCACCCCTCCACTTT	CASSRQGRHNSPLHF
TRBV19	.	once	TRBJ1-3	TGTGCCAGTAGTAGAGGGGGAAACACCATATATTTT	CASSRGGNTIYF
TRBV6-5	.	.	TRBJ1-2	TGTGCCAGCAGTGAATATCGGGTCCGCAATGGCTACACCTTC	CASSEYRVRNGYTF
TRBV11-2	TRBD1	.	TRBJ2-1	TGTGCCAGCAGCCGACAGGGGGTAGGTGAGCAGTTCTTC	CASSRQGVGEQFF
TRBV10-3	.	.	TRBJ1-6	TGTGCCATCTCGGTCGAGGCCGTTGATTCACCCCTCCACTTT	CAISVEAVDSPLHF
TRBV5-6	TRBD1	.	TRBJ1-4	TGTGCCAGCAGCAGCTCACAGGGGGCGAATGAAAAACTGTTTTTT	CASSSSQGANEKLFF
TRBV5-6	.	once	TRBJ2-5	TGTGCCAGCAGTTGGGCCCAAGAGACCCAGTACTTC	CASSWAQETQYF
TRBV5-1	TRBD2	.	TRBJ2-5	TGCGCCAGCAGCTTGGAAGGGAGGGGAGAGACCCAGTACTTC	CASSLEGRGETQYF
TRBV25-1	.	.	TRBJ1-6	TGTGCCAGCAGTGCAGATGAGAGAGGAAGTTATAATTCACCCCTCCACTTT	CASSADERGSYNSPLHF
TRBV7-2	.	few	TRBJ2-3	TGTGCCAGCAGCTTAGGCCCGCCTAGGACAGGCACAGATACGCAGTATTTT	CASSLGPPRTGTDTQYF
TRBV5-6	TRBD1	.	TRBJ1-2	TGTGCCAGCAGCTACCGGGACAGCCTCTATGGCTACACCTTC	CASSYRDSLYGYTF
TRBV7-2	TRBD2	.	TRBJ2-1	TGTGCCAGCAGCACCGTAGCGGGCTCCTACAATGAGCAGTTCTTC	CASSTVAGSYNEQFF
TRBV15	.	once	TRBJ2-1	TGTGCCACCAGCAGAGATTGGGGCGGGGGCCCCTACAATGAGCAGTTCTTC	CATSRDWGGGPYNEQFF
TRBV5-1	.	.	TRBJ2-7	TGCGCCAGCAGCTTGGGACAGGACGTGGAGCAGTACTTC	CASSLGQDVEQYF
TRBV6-5	.	.	TRBJ2-1	TGTGCCAGCAGTTCCCCAGTTCGGGAGAGACAGTTCTTC	CASSSPVRERQFF